The T cell receptor (beta chain) described here comes from a study of cytomegalovirus exposure and HLA in healthy donors. This clone was observed once. The CDR3 contains 13 residues. From germline, CDR1 is LNHDA and CDR2 SQIVND (reference sequence). The PCR used 60 Vbeta and 13 Jbeta primers. Assay used: immunoSEQ multiplex PCR; TCRdb lists only in-frame clones, some missing. The top ten hold 1% of the sample, which has about 160,000 clones, 85% seen once. The sequence was collected from a boy aged 2 to 10 in good health and CMV-seronegative. Sequencing used PBMCs. The V and J genes are TRBV19 and TRBJ2-3; 7 positions agree with TRBD2. CDR3 coding DNA: TGTGCAGTCAGCGGGATGAGCACAGATACGCAGTATTTT. Protein: CAVSGMSTDTQYF.